The source of this T cell receptor (beta chain) is a study of T cell repertoires in cytomegalovirus infection (dated by TCRdb to the late 2010s). Describing the broader study: The HLA type of each donor mattered for the analysis, because public TCR beta signatures pointed to carriage of CMV infection along with the matching HLA type. The investigation overall reported the following: The ex vivo response was dominated by HLA-C-restricted CMV-specific TCR beta clonotypes, and the single most frequent clonotype in two of eight donors was supplied by these HLA-C-restricted clonotypes. In both this cohort and an independent roughly 360-donor cohort, the cumulative frequency of public TCR beta family members distinguished carriers of CMV infection plus the relevant HLA type.

CDR1 SGHAT and CDR2 FQNNGV were looked up in the germline V gene. The germline V and J ends show losses of 2 bases and 1 base respectively, and no gene match explains 6 bases of the junction. CDR3 length: 17 amino acids, cysteine to phenylalanine. Of all the DNA, just the CDR3 is kept, 51 bases in frame from base 1. This clonotype was found many times. Its binding antigen is unknown. Per-base qualities were not stored, and no clone one base away is much larger. The sequencer listed for this sample is Illumina HiSeq 1500. Clones were called with MiXCR by TCRdb after fastp trimmed the public reads at Q25, and only in-frame beta chains were retained. Every entry covers one CDR3 protein and lists the most common genes and DNA from its rows. This sample is represented by some 400,000 distinct CDR3 sequences; 18% of them were singletons. The ten largest clones take up roughly 9% of the sample.

The V gene is TRBV11-2 and the J gene is TRBJ2-1; TRBD2 fits 9 bases in the junction. Material: PBMCs. The receptor was isolated from a human donor in good health (CMV status not recorded). Some clones in this sample may be carry-over from other donors' samples. The CDR3 protein is CASSLYSGSRSYNEQFF. The sequence in DNA is TGTGCCAGCAGCTTATATAGCGGGAGTAGATCCTACAATGAGCAGTTCTTC.